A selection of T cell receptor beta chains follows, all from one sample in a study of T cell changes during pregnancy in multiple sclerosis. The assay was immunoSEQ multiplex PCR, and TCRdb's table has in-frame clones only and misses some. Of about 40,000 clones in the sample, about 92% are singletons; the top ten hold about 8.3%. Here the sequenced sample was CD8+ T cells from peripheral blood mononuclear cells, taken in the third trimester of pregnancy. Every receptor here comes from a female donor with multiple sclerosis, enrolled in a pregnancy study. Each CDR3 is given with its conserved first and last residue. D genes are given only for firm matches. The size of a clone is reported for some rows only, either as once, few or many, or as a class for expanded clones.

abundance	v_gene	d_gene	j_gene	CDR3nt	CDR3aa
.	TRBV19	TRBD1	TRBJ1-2	TGTGCCAGTAGCCACAGGGGGCACGACCCGATGGATGGCTACACCTTC	CASSHRGHDPMDGYTF
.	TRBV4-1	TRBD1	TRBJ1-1	TGCGCCAGCAGCCTCGCCGGGACAGGTGAAGCTTTCTTT	CASSLAGTGEAFF
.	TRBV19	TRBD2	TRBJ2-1	TGTGCCAGCCAGCTAGCGGGGGGGCGGGATGAGCAGTTCTTC	CASQLAGGRDEQFF
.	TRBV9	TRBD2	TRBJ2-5	TGTGCCAGCAGCGCCTCGGGAGCGGGGGGGCAAGAGACCCAGTACTTC	CASSASGAGGQETQYF
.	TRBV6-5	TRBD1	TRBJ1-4	TGTGCCAGCGCGACCAGCGGGACAGGTTACGAAAAACTGTTTTTT	CASATSGTGYEKLFF
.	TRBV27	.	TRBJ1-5	TGTGCCAGCAGTTTAGCAAGGGGAGGGAATCAGCCCCAGCATTTT	CASSLARGGNQPQHF
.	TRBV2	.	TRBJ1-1	TGTGCCAGCAGTGAATTGGGACACTTAAACACTGAAGCTTTCTTT	CASSELGHLNTEAFF
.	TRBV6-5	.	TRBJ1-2	TGTGCCAGCAGTTACAGGCAGGGCCACTATGGCTACACCTTC	CASSYRQGHYGYTF
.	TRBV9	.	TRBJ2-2	TGTGCCAGCAGCGGAAATGTATGGACACATTCGAACACCGGGGAGCTGTTTTTT	CASSGNVWTHSNTGELFF
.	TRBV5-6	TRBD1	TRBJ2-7	TGTGCCAGCAGCTTAGGGACAGGGAACTACGAGCAGTACTTC	CASSLGTGNYEQYF
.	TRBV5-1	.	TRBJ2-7	TGCGCCAGCAGCTTGAGGCCAGGTGAGCAGTACTTC	CASSLRPGEQYF
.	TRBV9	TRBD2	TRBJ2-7	TGTGCCAGCAGCGTAGGCGGGAGCTCCTACGAGCAGTACTTC	CASSVGGSSYEQYF
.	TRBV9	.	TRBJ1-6	TGTGCCAGCAGTTCTAGCTCCTATAATTCACCCCTCCACTTT	CASSSSSYNSPLHF
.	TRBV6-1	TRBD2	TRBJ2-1	TGTGCCAGCAGTGTCCAAGCGGGGGCGGGAGGGAAAAATGAGCAGTTCTTC	CASSVQAGAGGKNEQFF
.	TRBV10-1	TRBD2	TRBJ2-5	TGCGCCAGCAGCGGCGGGGGGGCGAATGAGACCCAGTACTTC	CASSGGGANETQYF
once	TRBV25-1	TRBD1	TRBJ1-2	TGTGCCAGCAGTGAATTTCTTAGGGACAGGCCCGGAGTCGGCTACACCTTC	CASSEFLRDRPGVGYTF
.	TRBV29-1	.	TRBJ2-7	TGCAGCGTTGAAGACACCTACGAGCAGTACTTC	CSVEDTYEQYF
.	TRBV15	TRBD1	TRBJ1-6	TGTGCCACCAGCAGAGATCGTCAGGGGGCAGGGTCACCCCTCCACTTT	CATSRDRQGAGSPLHF
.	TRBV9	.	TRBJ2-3	TGTGCCAGCAGCGTAGGGGACTTAAGTTCAGATACGCAGTATTTT	CASSVGDLSSDTQYF
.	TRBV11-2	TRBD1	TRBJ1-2	TGTGCCAGCAGCGAGGGACAGGGAATCGGTGGCTACACCTTC	CASSEGQGIGGYTF
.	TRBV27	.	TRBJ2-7	TGTGCCAGCAGTTTTGCCGGGGACTCCTACGAGCAGTACTTC	CASSFAGDSYEQYF
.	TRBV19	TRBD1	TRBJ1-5	TGTGCCAGTAGTGACAGGGAGGTTTTTTATAGCAATCAGCCCCAGCATTTT	CASSDREVFYSNQPQHF
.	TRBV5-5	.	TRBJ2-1	TGTGCCAGCAGCTTGGATCTAGAGGGCCTCCCCTACAATGAGCAGTTCTTC	CASSLDLEGLPYNEQFF
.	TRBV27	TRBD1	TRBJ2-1	TGTGCCACCCCGGACAGGGACAATGAGCAGTTCTTC	CATPDRDNEQFF
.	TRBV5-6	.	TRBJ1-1	TGTGCCAGCAGCTCAAATACGCGCAGGACTGAAGCTTTCTTT	CASSSNTRRTEAFF
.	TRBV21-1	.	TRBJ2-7	TGTGCCAGCAGCAACGGTGACAGAGAGAAACCCCTTTTGTACGCCTACGAGCAGTACTTC	CASSNGDREKPLLYAYEQYF
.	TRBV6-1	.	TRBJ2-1	TGTGCCAGCAGTGATCGGGTTAATGAGCAGTTCTTC	CASSDRVNEQFF
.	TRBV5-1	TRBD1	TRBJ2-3	TGCGCCAGCAGCGGAGGGACAGGCTACACAGATACGCAGTATTTT	CASSGGTGYTDTQYF
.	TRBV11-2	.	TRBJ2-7	TGTGCCAGCAGCTTAGAAGTTCAGTACGAGCAGTACTTC	CASSLEVQYEQYF
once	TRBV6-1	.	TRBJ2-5	TGTGCCAGCAGTGAAGCGCGCAGGGTCGCTTTAGGGACCCAGTACTTC	CASSEARRVALGTQYF
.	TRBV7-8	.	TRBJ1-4	TGTGCCAGCAGCCCACTCTTGGCAGGGCGGGAAAAACTGTTTTTT	CASSPLLAGREKLFF
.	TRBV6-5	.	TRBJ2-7	TGTGCCAGCAGTTACCTCAACGAGCAGTACTTC	CASSYLNEQYF
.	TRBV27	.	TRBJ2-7	TGTGCCAGCAGTTTATTTCAAGGAGGGGTCTCCTACGAGCAGTACTTC	CASSLFQGGVSYEQYF
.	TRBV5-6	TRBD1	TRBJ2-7	TGTGCCAGCAGCCTATCCTGGACAGGGTATGGCGAGCAGTACTTC	CASSLSWTGYGEQYF
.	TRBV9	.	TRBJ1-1	TGTGCCAGCAGCGTCGGGGCTGAAGCTTTCTTT	CASSVGAEAFF
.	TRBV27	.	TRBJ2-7	TGTGCCAGCAGTTATAGGGGCTACTACGAGCAGTACTTC	CASSYRGYYEQYF
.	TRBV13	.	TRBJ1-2	TGTGCCAGCAGCTTAAGAGTGGCTAACTATGGCTACACCTTC	CASSLRVANYGYTF
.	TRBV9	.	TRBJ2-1	TGTGCCAGCAGCCCTCCCCCTCCTTCTTACAATGAGCAGTTCTTC	CASSPPPPSYNEQFF
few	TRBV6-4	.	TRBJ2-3	TGTGCCAGCAGTGAAGGAGGCAGTCAGACAGATACGCAGTATTTT	CASSEGGSQTDTQYF
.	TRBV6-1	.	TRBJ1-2	TGTGCCAGCAGTGAAAGCCTAGGCAGGGAGGGCGGCTACACCTTC	CASSESLGREGGYTF
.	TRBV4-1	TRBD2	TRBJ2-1	TGCGCCAGCAGGCCGACTAGCGGGGGCGTCAATGAGCAGTTCTTC	CASRPTSGGVNEQFF
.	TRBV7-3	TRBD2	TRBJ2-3	TGTGCCAGCAGTAGGCGGGGGACTAGCACAGATACGCAGTATTTT	CASSRRGTSTDTQYF